The entry that follows covers one T cell receptor (beta chain) sequence. Its antigen is unknown. Germline CDR1 reads PRHDT; CDR2 reads FYEKMQ (reference sequence). Trimming removed 6 bases at V and 4 bases at J, with 13 bases between. The CDR3 totals 13 residues. Primers included in the PCR were 60 Vbeta and 13 Jbeta primers. The method was immunoSEQ multiplex PCR; TCRdb's version includes in-frame clones alone and lacks a portion of them. The table lists about 130,000 clones, approximately 70% of them singletons. These data originate in a study of cytomegalovirus exposure and HLA in healthy donors. Findings of the study overall: Solely CMV serostatus was available to characterize immune exposure. Exclusion as indistinguishable affected some V segments, including TRBV6-2 and TRBV6-3. The presence/absence work took it that sequencing depth was about the same across donors.

The gene calls are TRBV13 and TRBJ2-7; TRBD1 is a possible D gene (6 bases). Sequencing input: PBMCs. The clonotype originates from a woman aged 55-69 years in good health and CMV-seropositive. CDR3 DNA: TGTGCCAGCAGTCGCCTACAGGGTTACGAGCAGTACTTC. Its protein is CASSRLQGYEQYF.